The 26 T cell receptor beta chains given below trace back to one sample, sequenced in a study of blood T cell repertoires in COVID-19. The repertoire was sequenced with immunoSEQ multiplex PCR; TCRdb's copy has only in-frame clones and lacks some. The sample lists roughly 250,000 clones, around nine tenths occurring once. Sequencing was performed on peripheral blood. The receptors were sampled from a young man with acute or convalescent COVID-19.

This rearrangement joins TRBV7-9 to TRBJ1-4, with 8 bases matching TRBD1. CDR1 SEHNR and CDR2 FQNEAQ come from the germline V gene (reference sequence). Germline trimming cut 5 bases from V and 0 bases from J; bases unmatched to any gene: 5. CDR3 length equals 16 residues. The DNA of the CDR3 is TGTGCCAGCAGCCGACAGGGGACAGCAACTAATGAAAAACTGTTTTTT. This codes for CASSRQGTATNEKLFF.

A word on this clone: Other DNA sequences from this sample encode an identical CDR3 as well. The V and J genes are TRBV9 and TRBJ1-1, with D hard to call. Between the trimmed V and J ends, which lost 2 bases and 1 base, there was a span of 6 bases. The germline V gene has CDR1 SGDLS and CDR2 YYNGEE. The CDR3 spans 13 residues. Here the CDR3 reads CASSVAGNTEAFF. In nucleotides, the CDR3 is TGTGCCAGCAGCGTCGCCGGGAACACTGAAGCTTTCTTT.

This clone appeared a single time. The chain has TRBV5-1 and TRBJ1-2; 9 nucleotides line up with TRBD1. The V gene's germline CDR1 is SGHRS and CDR2 YFSETQ. V shed 1 base and J 6 bases; nucleotides not matched to a gene: 7. This CDR3 has 15 amino acids. The CDR3 DNA sequence: TGCGCCAGCAGCTTGTCTACCGGGACAGGGAATGGCTACACCTTC. Translated, it gives CASSLSTGTGNGYTF.

The V gene is TRBV6-1, the J gene TRBJ2-7, with TRBD1 as a possible D gene (5 bases). The CDR3 spans 14 residues. Trimming cost V 3 bases and J 1 base, with 10 bases left between them. Germline V gene sequence: CDR1 MNHNS, CDR2 SASEGT. The CDR3 DNA sequence: TGTGCCAGCAGTGACCCAGGGCGATCCTACGAGCAGTACTTC. Amino acids: CASSDPGRSYEQYF.

The chain is built from TRBV7-6 and TRBJ1-6, with unresolved D. V lost 1 base to trimming and J lost 0 bases, with 10 bases between them. The CDR3 has 17 residues. Per the germline V gene, CDR1 is SGHVS and CDR2 is FNYEAQ. The CDR3 sequence: CASSLGPSSSYNSPLHF. CDR3 DNA: TGTGCCAGCAGCTTAGGTCCCTCGAGCTCCTATAATTCACCCCTCCACTTT.

This chain connects TRBV7-8 to TRBJ1-3, with 7 bases matching TRBD1. Germline CDR1 and CDR2: SGHVS and FQNEAQ. V shed 5 bases and J 3 bases; nucleotides not matched to a gene: 13. The CDR3 is made up of 17 amino acids. The CDR3 spells CASSATRTGGVGNTIYF. CDR3 DNA sequence: TGTGCCAGCAGCGCTACGAGGACAGGCGGAGTTGGAAACACCATATATTTT.

The chain has TRBV6-6 and TRBJ2-6, with 8 positions matching TRBD1. From germline, CDR1 is MNHNY and CDR2 SVGAGI (reference sequence). V was clipped by 7 bases and J by 2 bases; unmatched bases: 4. The CDR3 has 15 residues. CDR3 sequence: CASTKQGAGANVLTF. The CDR3 DNA follows: TGTGCCAGCACCAAACAGGGGGCTGGGGCCAACGTCCTGACTTTC.

The rearrangement joins TRBV7-8 to TRBJ1-5; tentative D call: TRBD1 (5 bases). CDR1 is SGHVS, CDR2 FQNEAQ, per germline. With 0 bases removed from V and 7 bases from J, the gap between germline ends came to 16 bases. The CDR3 covers 16 residues. CDR3 loop: CASSLARLGAEQPQHF. The CDR3 coding sequence is TGTGCCAGCAGCTTAGCGAGGCTTGGGGCAGAACAGCCCCAGCATTTT. The whole variable domain, filled in from reference TRBV7-8 and TRBJ1-5, reads GAGVSQSPRYKVAKRGQDVALRCDPISGHVSLFWYQQALGQGPEFLTYFQNEAQLDKSGLPSDRFFAERPEGSVSTLKIQRTQQEDSAVYLCASSLARLGAEQPQHFGDGTRLSIL.

This chain joins TRBV7-2 and TRBJ1-1; the match to TRBD1 covers 8 bases. The V gene end was trimmed by 2 bases and the J gene end by 4 bases; junction bases not matched to a gene: 3. This CDR3 contains 14 residues. Germline loops: CDR1 SGHTA, CDR2 FQGNSA. The CDR3 DNA sequence: TGTGCCAGCAGCTTACAGGGGGCGACCACTGAAGCTTTCTTT. It is translated as CASSLQGATTEAFF.

In nucleotides, the CDR3 is TGTGCCAGCAGTCCCCGGGATCCGGGGTATCAGCCCCAGCATTTT. This encodes CASSPRDPGYQPQHF. The rearrangement uses TRBV27 and TRBJ1-5, with no clear D. With 5 bases removed from V and 5 bases from J, the gap between germline ends came to 16 bases. CDR1 is MNHEY, CDR2 SMNVEV, per germline (reference sequence). The CDR3 spans 15 residues.

This clone has just a few counts. The V gene is TRBV6-4, the J gene TRBJ2-1, with 11 bases matching TRBD2. The CDR3 runs 17 residues. Per the germline V gene, CDR1 is MRHNA and CDR2 is SNTAGT. V was clipped by 5 bases and J by 7 bases; unmatched bases: 13. The CDR3 loop is CASSFSSSGRAGNEQFF. For the CDR3, the DNA is TGTGCCAGCAGTTTCTCAAGTAGCGGGAGGGCTGGAAATGAGCAGTTCTTC.

V is TRBV9 and J is TRBJ2-1; 7 positions match TRBD2. There are 15 residues in the CDR3. Unmatched junction bases numbered 7, after V lost 3 bases and J lost 4 bases. Germline V gives CDR1 SGDLS, CDR2 YYNGEE. CDR3: CASSGQAGTYNEQFF. CDR3 sequence (DNA): TGTGCCAGCAGCGGACAAGCGGGAACATACAATGAGCAGTTCTTC.

Turning to this clone: At one end the junction does not follow the germline gene, possibly because of a read error. CDR3 DNA: TGCGCCAGCAGCCTGGGAAAGGCAACAGATGCGCAGTATTTT. This encodes CASSLGKATDAQYF. This sequence joins TRBV5-1 and TRBJ2-3; no clear D. The germline gives CDR1 SGHRS, CDR2 YFSETQ. The length of the CDR3 is 14 residues.

The rearrangement joins TRBV5-1 to TRBJ1-2; D not certain. Trimming took off 0 bases at V and 4 bases at J, with 10 bases between the two ends. The CDR3 is 14 residues long. In germline, CDR1 is SGHRS, CDR2 YFSETQ. The CDR3 loop reads CASSLANAGYGYTF. As DNA, the CDR3 is TGCGCCAGCAGCTTGGCCAATGCAGGCTATGGCTACACCTTC.

This clone was seen a few times. This chain connects TRBV2 to TRBJ2-7, with 8 bases that match TRBD1. Trimming cost V 6 bases and J 4 bases; bases outside gene matches: 11. CDR1 is SNHLY and CDR2 is FYNNEI in the germline V gene. The CDR3 totals 15 residues. CDR3 amino acids: CASRPDRGVKYEQYF. CDR3 in DNA: TGTGCCAGCAGGCCCGACAGGGGAGTTAAGTACGAGCAGTACTTC. The variable domain in full, with the rest retrieved from reference TRBV2 and TRBJ2-7, is EPEVTQTPSHQVTQMGQEVILRCVPISNHLYFYWYRQILGQKVEFLVSFYNNEISEKSEIFDDQFSVERPDGSNFTLKIRSTKLEDSAMYFCASRPDRGVKYEQYFGPGTRLTVT.

This clone was detected only a few times. This sequence joins TRBV2 and TRBJ2-7; D not certain. This CDR3 is built from 15 residues. Trimming took off 11 bases at V and 0 bases at J, with 20 bases between the two ends. CDR1 SNHLY and CDR2 FYNNEI come from the germline V gene. The CDR3 nucleotides are TGTGCCTCCAGAGGAGAGTTCTCAAGCTCCTACGAGCAGTACTTC. Translation: CASRGEFSSSYEQYF.

V usage is TRBV2 and J usage is TRBJ2-1; 11 bases fit TRBD2. Trimming at V came to 8 bases and at J to 8 bases, leaving 8 bases not matched to a gene. Per the germline V gene, CDR1 is SNHLY and CDR2 is FYNNEI. The length of the CDR3 is 14 residues. In DNA, the CDR3 is TGTGCCAGCCGTCGGGCTAGCGGGGGGTATGAGCAGTTCTTC. It specifies CASRRASGGYEQFF.

With respect to this clone: The junction does not match germline at one end; this may be a read error. The chain uses TRBV7-7 and TRBJ2-5; TRBD1 matches 7 bases. This CDR3 is 15 amino acids long. CDR1 and CDR2 (germline): SSHAT, FNYEAQ (reference sequence). Written as DNA, the CDR3 is TGTGCTAGCAGCTCTATGACACAGGGGAGAGGGACCCAGTACTTC. Translating it yields CASSSMTQGRGTQYF.

This clone has a single count. This chain connects TRBV5-1 to TRBJ2-1; a possible D gene is TRBD2 (5 bases). Germline V lookup: CDR1 SGHRS, CDR2 YFSETQ. The CDR3 runs 14 residues. Trimming pared 0 bases from V and 7 bases from J, leaving 11 bases between. Here the CDR3 DNA reads TGCGCCAGCAGCTTGGTAGGAGGCTGGAATGAGCAGTTCTTC. Amino acid sequence: CASSLVGGWNEQFF. Using reference TRBV5-1 and TRBJ2-1 for the parts outside the CDR3, the full variable domain is KAGVTQTPRYLIKTRGQQVTLSCSPISGHRSVSWYQQTPGQGLQFLFEYFSETQRNKGNFPGRFSGRQFSNSRSEMNVSTLELGDSALYLCASSLVGGWNEQFFGPGTRLTVL.

The V gene is TRBV7-9, the J gene TRBJ1-5; TRBD1 might be the D (5 bases). The CDR3 runs to 14 residues. With 5 bases removed from V and 0 bases from J, the gap between germline ends came to 8 bases. The germline CDR1 and CDR2 sequences are SEHNR and FQNEAQ (reference sequence). The DNA of the CDR3 is TGTGCCAGCAGCCGGGACTTTAGCAATCAGCCCCAGCATTTT. As protein: CASSRDFSNQPQHF.

This clone was observed once. The genes are TRBV18 and TRBJ2-7; 7 bases match TRBD1. V lost 3 bases to trimming and J lost 5 bases; unmatched junction nucleotides: 7. CDR1 KGHSH and CDR2 LQKENI come from the germline V gene. The length of the CDR3 is 14 residues. In DNA, the CDR3 is TGTGCCAGCTCACCCACCGACAGGGCCCACGAGCAGTACTTC. It encodes CASSPTDRAHEQYF.

The V gene is TRBV19, the J gene TRBJ1-1; 12 bases match TRBD1. CDR1 and CDR2 (germline): LNHDA, SQIVND (reference sequence). The CDR3 runs 15 residues. With V trimmed by 5 bases and J by 4 bases, 5 bases remained unmatched. The CDR3 region is CASSPGTGGGTEAFF. CDR3 nucleotide sequence: TGTGCCAGTAGTCCAGGGACAGGGGGCGGCACTGAAGCTTTCTTT.

CDR3 region: CASSLQGSDTEAFF. As DNA, the CDR3 is TGCGCCAGCAGCTTGCAGGGGTCGGACACTGAAGCTTTCTTT. The rearrangement joins TRBV5-1 to TRBJ1-1, with D possibly matching TRBD1 (6 bases). In germline, CDR1 is SGHRS, CDR2 YFSETQ. There are 14 residues in the CDR3. V shed 1 base and J shed 3 bases, with 10 bases lying between them.

Worth noting for this clone: The sample carries other DNA sequences with the same CDR3. V is TRBV5-1 and J is TRBJ2-1; TRBD2 agrees at 11 bases. Germline-derived CDR1 and CDR2 are SGHRS and YFSETQ. The V gene end was trimmed by 1 base and the J gene end by 4 bases; junction bases not matched to a gene: 1. The CDR3 covers 15 residues. For the CDR3, the DNA is TGCGCCAGCAGCTTGCTAGCGGGGGGTTACAATGAGCAGTTCTTC. Protein sequence: CASSLLAGGYNEQFF. The full variable domain, in which reference TRBV5-1 and TRBJ2-1 provide the parts outside the CDR3, is KAGVTQTPRYLIKTRGQQVTLSCSPISGHRSVSWYQQTPGQGLQFLFEYFSETQRNKGNFPGRFSGRQFSNSRSEMNVSTLELGDSALYLCASSLLAGGYNEQFFGPGTRLTVL.

The chain has TRBV19 and TRBJ2-2; tentatively, D is TRBD2 (6 bases). Germline CDR1 reads LNHDA; CDR2 reads SQIVND (reference sequence). This CDR3 region has 16 residues. V was shortened by 8 bases and J by 5 bases, with 21 bases between the two germline ends. CDR3: CASAREVQISTGELFF. Written as DNA, the CDR3 is TGTGCCAGTGCAAGGGAGGTGCAAATTTCGACCGGGGAGCTGTTTTTT.

The rearrangement uses TRBV19 and TRBJ1-5, with D unclear. V gave up 0 bases and J gave up 0 bases, with 21 bases separating them. CDR3 length equals 20 residues. Germline CDR1 is LNHDA and CDR2 is SQIVND (reference sequence). The chain's CDR3 is CASSIDRVGRYIHSNQPQHF. The CDR3 DNA reads TGTGCCAGTAGTATAGATCGTGTGGGCAGGTACATACATAGCAATCAGCCCCAGCATTTT.